These 20 T cell receptor beta chains originate from one sample sequenced in a study of cytomegalovirus exposure and HLA in healthy donors (dated by TCRdb to the late 2010s). Library preparation was by the immunoSEQ multiplex PCR assay. The multiplex PCR relied on a mix of 60 forward primers for TCR Vbeta segments and 13 reverse primers for TCR Jbeta segments. TCRdb obtained this table from immuneACCESS and retained in-frame rearrangements with V and J assigned. These tables miss some clones; where compared with another copy, unresolved V genes account for less than half of the shortfall, and the remainder is unexplained. Counted in this sample were approximately 150,000 clones; 64% of them appeared once. Around 3% of the sample belongs to the ten largest clones. Sequenced material: PBMCs. The source is a woman in her 30s in good health and CMV-seropositive.

The V and J genes are TRBV19 and TRBJ1-5, with TRBD1 identical over 7 bases. This CDR3 is 16 amino acids long. Germline V gene sequence: CDR1 LNHDA, CDR2 SQIVND (reference sequence). V was pared by 3 bases and J by 3 bases, with 8 bases of the junction left unmatched. The CDR3 loop reads CASSIRGTRTNQPQHF. The CDR3 bases are TGTGCCAGTAGTATCAGGGGGACGAGAACCAATCAGCCCCAGCATTTT.

CDR3 protein: CASSLGLMNTEAFF. The CDR3 nucleotides are TGTGCCAGCAGCTTAGGGCTTATGAACACTGAAGCTTTCTTT. The gene calls are TRBV7-2 and TRBJ1-1; no clear D. There are 14 residues in the CDR3. V dropped 1 base and J dropped 0 bases, with 6 bases sitting between them. The germline V gene encodes CDR1 SGHTA and CDR2 FQGNSA.

There are a few counts of this clone. The J gene is TRBJ1-1, the V gene TRBV4-2; D unclear. The CDR3 is 13 amino acids. The V gene's germline CDR1 is LGHNA and CDR2 YNFKEQ. With 0 bases removed from V and 3 bases from J, the gap between germline ends came to 5 bases. CDR3 amino acids: CASSQEQDTEAFF. The CDR3 DNA is TGTGCCAGCAGCCAAGAACAAGACACTGAAGCTTTCTTT.

The rearrangement uses TRBV5-1 and TRBJ2-7; 8 nucleotides line up with TRBD1. Per the germline V gene, CDR1 is SGHRS and CDR2 is YFSETQ. The CDR3 is 17 residues long. J gave up 1 base and V 0 bases, and 9 bases lay outside the gene matches. This chain's CDR3 is CASSLVGRGRTSYEQYF. Written as DNA, the CDR3 is TGCGCCAGCAGCTTGGTTGGCAGGGGGCGAACGTCCTACGAGCAGTACTTC.

This chain uses TRBV2 with TRBJ2-5; 7 nucleotides align to TRBD1. CDR3 length: 16 residues. V lost 3 bases, J lost 5 bases, and 12 bases stayed unmatched. Germline CDR1 reads SNHLY; CDR2 reads FYNNEI. In nucleotides, the CDR3 is TGTGCCAGCAGTGATCGTCCTGAAGGGGGCGGTGAGACCCAGTACTTC. As protein: CASSDRPEGGGETQYF.

There are a few counts of this clone. CDR3 in DNA: TGCGCCAGCAGCCAAGAGGCCGTCTACGAGCAGTACTTC. It yields the protein CASSQEAVYEQYF. The rearrangement uses TRBV4-1 and TRBJ2-7; D uncertain. Germline V gives CDR1 MGHRA, CDR2 YSYEKL. This CDR3 spans 13 amino acids. V shed 0 bases and J shed 3 bases, with 6 bases lying between them.

This rearrangement joins TRBV10-3 to TRBJ1-5; D possibly corresponds to TRBD1 (6 bases). This CDR3 is 13 amino acids long. V was cut by 6 bases and J by 3 bases, with 9 bases left in between. Per germline, CDR1 ENHRY and CDR2 SYGVKD. The chain's CDR3 is CAISGQYNQPQHF. The CDR3 coding sequence is TGTGCCATCAGCGGACAGTACAATCAGCCCCAGCATTTT.

The chain has TRBV13 and TRBJ2-1, with D unclear. The length of the CDR3 is 12 residues. Germline-derived CDR1 and CDR2 are PRHDT and FYEKMQ (reference sequence). The V end was cut by 0 bases, the J end by 6 bases, with 3 bases between. DNA of the CDR3: TGTGCCAGCAGCTTAGGGAGCAATGAGCAGTTCTTC. Protein: CASSLGSNEQFF.

This chain joins TRBV5-1 and TRBJ2-2, with D maybe TRBD2 (7 bases). Germline CDR1 is SGHRS and CDR2 is YFSETQ. V was pared by 1 base and J by 4 bases, with 17 bases between. The CDR3 loop spans 17 amino acids. CDR3 residues: CASSLMRGGPTTGELFF. CDR3 coding DNA: TGCGCCAGCAGCTTGATGAGGGGGGGCCCTACCACCGGGGAGCTGTTTTTT.

This clone came up a few times. The V gene is TRBV10-1, the J gene TRBJ2-1; 8 bases agree with TRBD2. The CDR3 loop spans 15 amino acids. Germline CDR1 is WNHNN and CDR2 is SYGVQD (reference sequence). Trimming cost V 4 bases and J 3 bases; bases outside gene matches: 5. This CDR3 is CASSVSGGSYNEQFF. CDR3 DNA: TGCGCCAGCAGTGTCAGCGGGGGCAGCTACAATGAGCAGTTCTTC.

The rearrangement uses TRBV4-1 and TRBJ2-7; D might be TRBD1 (5 bases). Germline V gene sequence: CDR1 MGHRA, CDR2 YSYEKL. Deletions cut 0 bases from V and 2 bases from J, with 11 bases between. The CDR3 extends over 15 amino acids. DNA for the CDR3: TGCGCCAGCAGCCAAGATCGGGCAGGGCCCTACGAGCAGTACTTC. As protein: CASSQDRAGPYEQYF.

The gene calls are TRBV30 and TRBJ1-1; D unresolved. The CDR3 has 12 residues. Trimming took off 7 bases at V and 0 bases at J, with 9 bases between the two ends. Per the germline V gene, CDR1 is GTSNPN and CDR2 is SVGIG (reference sequence). The CDR3 DNA reads TGTGCCTCCTTAATTTTGAACACTGAAGCTTTCTTT. Its translation: CASLILNTEAFF.

The CDR3 sequence is CASSRDRDGYTF. The CDR3 DNA is TGTGCCAGCAGCCGGGACAGGGATGGCTACACCTTC. V and J are TRBV6-6 and TRBJ1-2; 9 nucleotides line up with TRBD1. Unmatched junction bases numbered 2, after V lost 6 bases and J lost 6 bases. The length of the CDR3 is 12 residues. The germline V gene encodes CDR1 MNHNY and CDR2 SVGAGI (reference sequence).

The rearrangement links TRBV10-3 to TRBJ1-2; weak D call: TRBD1 (5 bases). Looked up from germline, CDR1 is ENHRY and CDR2 is SYGVKD. Trimming removed 6 bases from V and 5 bases from J, with 28 bases in between. This CDR3 contains 18 residues. This CDR3 reads CAISALGLSGGGVYGYTF. CDR3 DNA sequence: TGTGCCATCAGCGCCCTGGGACTTTCAGGTGGAGGTGTATATGGCTACACCTTC.

On this clone: The junction does not match germline at one end; this may be a read error. The sample has other DNA sequences that encode this CDR3 too. The chain combines TRBV15 with TRBJ1-5, with 7 positions matching TRBD1. Germline assignment: CDR1 LNHNV and CDR2 YYDKDF (reference sequence). This CDR3 contains 16 residues. CDR3 in amino acids: CATSRAGTAYNQPQHF. In DNA, the CDR3 is TGTGCCACCAGCAGAGCGGGGACAGCCTACAATCAGCCCCAGCACTTT.

The V gene is TRBV2, the J gene TRBJ1-1, with 9 positions matching TRBD1. The V gene end was trimmed by 7 bases and the J gene end by 5 bases; junction bases not matched to a gene: 5. The CDR3 covers 13 residues. In germline, CDR1 is SNHLY, CDR2 FYNNEI. The chain's CDR3 is CASMGDRETEAFF. In nucleotides, the CDR3 is TGTGCCAGCATGGGGGACAGGGAGACTGAAGCTTTCTTT.

V usage is TRBV2 and J usage is TRBJ2-3, with TRBD1 matching 7 bases. This CDR3 is 17 amino acids long. CDR1 SNHLY and CDR2 FYNNEI come from the germline V gene. With 1 base clipped from V and 5 bases from J, the junction kept 12 bases outside the gene matches. CDR3 region: CASSEGRGGAVRDTQYF. The CDR3 DNA is TGTGCCAGCAGTGAAGGGCGAGGGGGCGCTGTAAGAGATACGCAGTATTTT.

Note on this clone: The sample holds other DNA sequences that translate to the same CDR3. This sequence joins TRBV6-1 and TRBJ2-7, with 12 bases identical to TRBD2. Germline-derived CDR1 and CDR2 are MNHNS and SASEGT. The CDR3 length is 18 residues. V lost 0 bases, J lost 4 bases, and 10 bases stayed unmatched. The CDR3 nucleotides are TGTGCCAGCAGTGAAGCGGGAGGGCGACTAGCGGGGGAGTACGAGCAGTACTTC. Translating gives CASSEAGGRLAGEYEQYF.

The V call is TRBV13, the J call TRBJ1-2; D remains ambiguous. V was clipped by 5 bases and J by 8 bases, with 21 bases between them. The CDR3 covers 15 residues. Looked up from germline, CDR1 is PRHDT and CDR2 is FYEKMQ (reference sequence). DNA of the CDR3: TGTGCCAGCAGCCTTTCCCCAGCCGGAGGGCAGGGCTACACCTTC. Protein: CASSLSPAGGQGYTF.

This rearrangement joins TRBV9 to TRBJ2-7; D is unresolved. Trimming shortened V by 0 bases and J by 0 bases, and 10 bases separated the two germline ends. In germline, CDR1 is SGDLS, CDR2 YYNGEE. This CDR3 comprises 15 residues. CDR3 sequence reads: CASSVAPESSYEQYF. The CDR3 DNA is TGTGCCAGCAGCGTAGCTCCGGAGAGCTCCTACGAGCAGTACTTC.